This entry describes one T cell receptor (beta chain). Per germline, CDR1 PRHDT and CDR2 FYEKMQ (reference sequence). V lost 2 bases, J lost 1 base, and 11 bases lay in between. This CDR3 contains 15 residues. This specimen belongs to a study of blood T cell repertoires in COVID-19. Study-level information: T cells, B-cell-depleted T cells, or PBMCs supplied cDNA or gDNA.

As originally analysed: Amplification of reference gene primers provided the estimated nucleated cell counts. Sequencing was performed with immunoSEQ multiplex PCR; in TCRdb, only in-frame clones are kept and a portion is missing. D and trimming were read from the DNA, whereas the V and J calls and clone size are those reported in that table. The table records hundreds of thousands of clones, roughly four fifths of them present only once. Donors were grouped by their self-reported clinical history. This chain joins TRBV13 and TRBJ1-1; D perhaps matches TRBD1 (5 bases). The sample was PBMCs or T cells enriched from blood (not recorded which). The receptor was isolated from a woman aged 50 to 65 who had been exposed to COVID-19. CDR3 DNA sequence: TGTGCCAGCAGCTTACCAGGGCTGTCGAACACTGAAGCTTTCTTT. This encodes CASSLPGLSNTEAFF. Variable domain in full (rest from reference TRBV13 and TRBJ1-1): AAGVIQSPRHLIKEKRETATLKCYPIPRHDTVYWYQQGPGQDPQFLISFYEKMQSDKGSIPDRFSAQQFSDYHSELNMSSLELGDSALYFCASSLPGLSNTEAFFGQGTRLTVV.